The clone carrying this TCR beta chain was recorded once. Its antigen is undetermined. The PCR made use of 60 Vbeta and 13 Jbeta primers. Methods used by the authors: About 11 million of some 80 million unique TCR beta chains were shared, per a later count. Data came from immunoSEQ multiplex PCR; TCRdb stores just in-frame clones and leaves some out. The V and J calls and clone size were taken over from that table, and D and trimming were inferred from the DNA. The table has some 130,000 clones, 65% to 80% seen once; the top ten hold just over 1%. This entry is derived from a study of cytomegalovirus exposure and HLA in healthy donors. Overall study findings and caveats: Indistinguishable V segments, including TRBV6-2 and TRBV6-3, were excluded.

The germline gives CDR1 MNHEY, CDR2 SMNVEV (reference sequence). V shed 8 bases and J 6 bases; nucleotides not matched to a gene: 2. The CDR3 has 12 amino acids. The source is a human donor in good health. V gene TRBV27 combines with J gene TRBJ2-1; 9 bases agree with TRBD1. Sample: PBMCs. In nucleotides, the CDR3 is TGTGCCAGCGGGACAGGGTTCAATGAGCAGTTCTTC. Encoded protein: CASGTGFNEQFF.